The 8 T cell receptor beta chains below all came from one sample that was sequenced in a study of CD8+CD57+ T cells in acquired aplastic anemia. Genomic DNA, the template, was used for profiling of the TCR beta VDJ and CDR3. TCRdb re-called the reads through MiXCR, storing one row per CDR3 protein. This sample has around 170,000 distinct CDR3 sequences, with roughly half found just once. Flow cytometry had shown expanded CD8+CD57+ cells in the patients chosen for sequencing. The sequenced sample consisted of sorted CD4+, CD8+, or CD8+CD57+ T cells (not recorded which) from PBMCs. These receptors were collected from a human donor with aplastic anemia.

This rearrangement joins TRBV20-1 to TRBJ2-7, with 9 positions matching TRBD1. The CDR3 runs 14 residues. Losses at the gene ends were 5 bases for V and 3 bases for J; bases not matched to a gene: 8. From germline, CDR1 is DFQATT and CDR2 SNEGSKA (reference sequence). The CDR3 DNA sequence: TGCAGTGCTGGTACCGGGACAGGGCGCTACGAGCAGTACTTC. It codes for CSAGTGTGRYEQYF.

V gene TRBV4-2 combines with J gene TRBJ2-7; D remains ambiguous. This CDR3 has 13 amino acids. V lost 0 bases and J 2 bases, leaving 5 bases between the germline ends. Per germline, CDR1 LGHNA and CDR2 YNFKEQ. The CDR3 nucleotides read TGTGCCAGCAGCCAAGAAATACCCTACGAGCAGTACTTC. It yields the protein CASSQEIPYEQYF.

The chain recombines TRBV7-9 with TRBJ2-7, with 7 nucleotides matching TRBD1. CDR3 size: 15 residues. Germline V lookup: CDR1 SEHNR, CDR2 FQNEAQ (reference sequence). The V gene end was trimmed by 5 bases and the J gene end by 3 bases; junction bases not matched to a gene: 10. In DNA form, the CDR3 reads TGTGCCAGCAGCAACCACGGGACAGCAGTCTACGAGCAGTACTTC. The encoded protein is CASSNHGTAVYEQYF.

The chain couples TRBV20-1 to TRBJ1-6, with a possible D match to TRBD1 (6 bases). CDR1 and CDR2 (germline): DFQATT, SNEGSKA (reference sequence). This CDR3 region has 17 residues. Trimming took 0 bases from V and 6 from J, leaving 18 bases between them. The CDR3 loop reads CSARESIGQGSNSPLHF. The DNA for the CDR3 is TGCAGTGCTAGAGAGTCGATAGGCCAGGGGAGTAATTCACCCCTCCACTTT.

This clonotype was seen many times. The chain joins TRBV25-1 to TRBJ2-6; D not certain. The CDR3 spans 15 residues. CDR1 is MGHDK and CDR2 is SYGVNS in the germline V gene. The V end lost 1 base, the J end lost 2 bases, and 6 bases lay between the germline ends. The CDR3 nucleotides read TGTGCCAGCAGTGAATGGGGTACTGGGGCCAACGTCCTGACTTTC. Translation: CASSEWGTGANVLTF.

This clonotype has a count of ten or more. The CDR3 loop is CASRNGGNQPQHF. For the CDR3, the DNA is TGTGCCAGCCGGAACGGGGGGAATCAGCCCCAGCATTTT. The genes are TRBV6-1 and TRBJ1-5; D possibly corresponds to TRBD1 (5 bases). The germline gives CDR1 MNHNS, CDR2 SASEGT. The V end lost 8 bases, the J end lost 4 bases, and 12 bases lay between the germline ends. The CDR3 is 13 amino acids.

This clonotype showed up just once. This chain links TRBV20-1 with TRBJ1-5, with D maybe TRBD1 (6 bases). Per the germline V gene, CDR1 is DFQATT and CDR2 is SNEGSKA (reference sequence). The CDR3 loop spans 15 amino acids. V lost 4 bases and J lost 0, with 13 bases in between. CDR3 in amino acids: CSANPRDISNQPQHF. The CDR3, as DNA: TGCAGTGCTAACCCCCGGGACATTAGCAATCAGCCCCAGCATTTT.

This clonotype was counted between two and nine times. The genes are TRBV7-2 and TRBJ2-7; 7 positions agree with TRBD1. J lost 2 bases, V lost 5 bases, and 3 bases had no gene match. The CDR3 covers 13 residues. Germline V lookup: CDR1 SGHTA, CDR2 FQGNSA. The CDR3 region is CASSQRGPYEQYF. CDR3 nucleotides: TGTGCCAGCAGCCAAAGGGGGCCCTACGAGCAGTACTTC. The full variable domain, rest sourced from reference TRBV7-2 and TRBJ2-7, is GAGVSQSPSNKVTEKGKDVELRCDPISGHTALYWYRQSLGQGLEFLIYFQGNSAPDKSGLPSDRFSAERTGGSVSTLTIQRTQQEDSAVYLCASSQRGPYEQYFGPGTRLTVT.